Sequencing of this T cell receptor (beta chain) was carried out in a study of T cells after yellow fever vaccination. Study information: Fractions with few cells were prepared using SMART-Seq v4 Ultra Low Input.

It was through 5'RACE template switching that TCR cDNA was made, with a universal primer site and UMIs added. TCRdb re-called the 5' RACE reads with MiXCR, one entry per CDR3 protein. The sample shows tens of thousands of distinct CDR3 sequences, about 7.9% of them seen only once. Germline V gene data show CDR1 as LNHNV and CDR2 as YYDKDF (reference sequence). This CDR3 contains 17 residues. The V gene lost 0 bases and the J gene lost 2 bases, with 15 bases spanning the gap. The sample holds many counts of this clonotype. Its antigen is not identified. Study-wide results and limits: CD4 and CD8 compartments shared a small share of clonotypes. Repertoires sorted by FACS could include abundant clonotypes that are contaminants from the bulk population.

This TCR was recovered from a young man who received the YFV17D yellow fever vaccine. V and J are TRBV15 and TRBJ2-3, with D tentatively TRBD1 (6 bases). The sequencing used CD8+ T cells sorted from PBMCs, collected approximately 16 days after the first yellow fever vaccination. The CDR3 loop is CATSRDPPGQLTDTQYF. CDR3 bases: TGTGCCACCAGCAGAGACCCCCCGGGACAACTCACAGATACGCAGTATTTT.